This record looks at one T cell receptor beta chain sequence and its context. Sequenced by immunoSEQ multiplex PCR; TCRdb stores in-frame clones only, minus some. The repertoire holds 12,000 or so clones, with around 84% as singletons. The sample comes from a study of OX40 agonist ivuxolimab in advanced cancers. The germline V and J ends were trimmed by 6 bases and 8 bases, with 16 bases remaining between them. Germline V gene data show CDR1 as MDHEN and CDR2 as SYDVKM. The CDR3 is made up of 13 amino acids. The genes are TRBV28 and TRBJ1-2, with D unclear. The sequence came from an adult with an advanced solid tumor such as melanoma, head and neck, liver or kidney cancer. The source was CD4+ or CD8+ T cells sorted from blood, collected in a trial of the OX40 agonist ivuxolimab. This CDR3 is CASSRPGKGGYTF. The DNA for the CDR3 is TGTGCCAGCAGCCGACCCGGGAAAGGGGGCTACACCTTC.